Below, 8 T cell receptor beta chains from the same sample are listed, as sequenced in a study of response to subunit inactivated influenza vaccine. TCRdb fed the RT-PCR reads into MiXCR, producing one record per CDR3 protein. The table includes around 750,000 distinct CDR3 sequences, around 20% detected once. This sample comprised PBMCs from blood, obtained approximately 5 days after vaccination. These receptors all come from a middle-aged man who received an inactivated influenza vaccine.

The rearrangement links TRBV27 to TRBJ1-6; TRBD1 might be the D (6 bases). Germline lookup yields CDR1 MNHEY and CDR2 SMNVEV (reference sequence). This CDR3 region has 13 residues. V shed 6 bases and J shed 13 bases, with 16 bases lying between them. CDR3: CASRAGQPGPLHF. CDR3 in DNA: TGTGCCAGCAGGGCAGGACAGCCCGGGCCCCTCCACTTT.

The CDR3 spells CASSYSGESSYEQYF. CDR3 DNA sequence: TGTGCCAGCAGTTACTCGGGGGAGAGCTCCTACGAGCAGTACTTC. The gene calls are TRBV6-5 and TRBJ2-7; D is perhaps TRBD1 or TRBD2 (5 bases each). The germline gives CDR1 MNHEY, CDR2 SVGAGI. The CDR3 is 15 amino acids. The ends were cut back, 0 bases at V and 0 bases at J, with 9 bases in the middle.

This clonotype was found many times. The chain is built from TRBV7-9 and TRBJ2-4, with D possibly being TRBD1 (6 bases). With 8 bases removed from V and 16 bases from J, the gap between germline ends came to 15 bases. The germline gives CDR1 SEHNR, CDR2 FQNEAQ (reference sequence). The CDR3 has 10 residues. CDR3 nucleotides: TGTGCCAGCGATGGGGGCAGCCTATACTTC. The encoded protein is CASDGGSLYF.

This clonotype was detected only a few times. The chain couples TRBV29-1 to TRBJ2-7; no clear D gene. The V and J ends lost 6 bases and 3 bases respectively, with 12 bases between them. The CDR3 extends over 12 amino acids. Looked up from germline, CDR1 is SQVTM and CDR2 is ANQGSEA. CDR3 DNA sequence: TGCAGCGTGGCAAAGGATAACTACGAGCAGTACTTC. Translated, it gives CSVAKDNYEQYF.

The CDR3 DNA follows: TGCAGCGTTGAAGTCCTGGTACGGACTAGCGGGATGTACCAAGAGACCCAGTACTTC. Its protein is CSVEVLVRTSGMYQETQYF. The chain carries TRBV29-1 and TRBJ2-5; 12 bases fit TRBD2. CDR3 length equals 19 residues. Germline values: CDR1 SQVTM, CDR2 ANQGSEA. After removal of 1 base from V and 0 bases from J, the junction contained 12 bases not matched to a gene.

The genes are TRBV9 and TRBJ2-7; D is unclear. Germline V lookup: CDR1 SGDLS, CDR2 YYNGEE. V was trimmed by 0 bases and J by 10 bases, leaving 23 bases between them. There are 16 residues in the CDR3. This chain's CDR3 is CASSVASQVPPDGQYF. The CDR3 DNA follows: TGTGCCAGCAGCGTAGCCTCCCAGGTTCCCCCGGATGGTCAGTACTTC.

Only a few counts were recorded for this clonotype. The CDR3 bases are TGTGCCACCAGTGATTTGAAGGCAGGGCCCGTACAGAATGAGCAGTTCTTC. This gives the protein CATSDLKAGPVQNEQFF. The chain has TRBV24-1 and TRBJ2-1, with D tentatively TRBD1 (5 bases). CDR3 length equals 17 residues. Looked up from germline, CDR1 is KGHDR and CDR2 is SFDVKD. Between the trimmed V and J ends, which lost 0 bases and 7 bases, there was a span of 18 bases.

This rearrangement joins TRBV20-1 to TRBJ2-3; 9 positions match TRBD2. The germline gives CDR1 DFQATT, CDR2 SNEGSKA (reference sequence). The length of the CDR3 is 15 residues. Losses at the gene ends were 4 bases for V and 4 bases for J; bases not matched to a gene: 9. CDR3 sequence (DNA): TGCAGTGCTAAAGGGGGGACTAGCCGAGCAGATACGCAGTATTTT. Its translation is CSAKGGTSRADTQYF.